A single sample is the source of the 19 T cell receptor beta chains below, sequenced in a study of blood T cell repertoires in COVID-19. TCRdb's copy holds only in-frame clones and misses some; the assay was immunoSEQ multiplex PCR. Altogether approximately 220,000 clones are present, about 80% being singletons, with the ten largest covering 3.5% to 4%. The sample consisted of PBMCs or T cells enriched from blood (not recorded which). These receptors all stem from a woman aged 40 to 50 who had been exposed to COVID-19.

V is TRBV15 and J is TRBJ2-7, with no clear D. Germline V gene data show CDR1 as LNHNV and CDR2 as YYDKDF (reference sequence). The germline V and J ends were trimmed by 0 bases and 1 base, with 4 bases remaining between them. The CDR3 loop spans 13 amino acids. This CDR3 is CATSRDESYEQYF. CDR3 sequence (DNA): TGTGCCACCAGCAGAGACGAGTCCTACGAGCAGTACTTC.

The chain recombines TRBV6-6 with TRBJ1-5; weak D call: TRBD1 (6 bases). CDR3 length: 16 amino acids. The germline V and J ends were trimmed by 6 bases and 2 bases, with 17 bases remaining between them. Germline assignment: CDR1 MNHNY and CDR2 SVGAGI (reference sequence). CDR3: CASRPRGGLGNQPQHF. The DNA for the CDR3 is TGTGCCAGCAGACCACGGGGGGGCCTCGGCAATCAGCCCCAGCATTTT.

The gene calls are TRBV28 and TRBJ1-1; possible D gene TRBD1, 5 bases. Germline CDR1 and CDR2: MDHEN and SYDVKM. Trimming cost V 5 bases and J 0 bases, with 22 bases left between them. The CDR3 sequence is 18 residues long. The CDR3 loop is CASSGVYKWGRMNTEAFF. CDR3 nucleotide sequence: TGTGCCAGCAGTGGGGTGTATAAGTGGGGCAGGATGAACACTGAAGCTTTCTTT.

The J gene is TRBJ2-7, the V gene TRBV7-9; 13 bases align to TRBD2. The CDR3 length is 15 residues. V shed 7 bases and J 4 bases; nucleotides not matched to a gene: 7. Germline loops: CDR1 SEHNR, CDR2 FQNEAQ (reference sequence). The CDR3 sequence is CASIGLAGVGYEQYF. CDR3 DNA sequence: TGTGCCAGCATTGGACTAGCGGGGGTCGGGTACGAGCAGTACTTC.

The chain employs TRBV7-2 and TRBJ2-3; D uncertain. Trimming took 1 base from V and 8 from J, leaving 7 bases between them. Per germline, CDR1 SGHTA and CDR2 FQGNSA. CDR3 length equals 12 residues. The CDR3 coding sequence is TGTGCCAGCAGCTTAGGTCCGGGTACGCAGTATTTT. Translation: CASSLGPGTQYF.

V and J are TRBV6-5 and TRBJ1-3; D unresolved. V lost 0 bases to trimming and J lost 1 base, with 7 bases between them. Germline CDR1 and CDR2: MNHEY and SVGAGI. This CDR3 is 15 amino acids long. CDR3 residues: CASSYSTGSGNTIYF. The CDR3, as DNA: TGTGCCAGCAGTTACTCGACGGGTTCTGGAAACACCATATATTTT.

The chain is built from TRBV9 and TRBJ1-2; D might be TRBD1 (6 bases). Germline CDR1 SGDLS, CDR2 YYNGEE. With 4 bases removed from V and 2 bases from J, the gap between germline ends came to 21 bases. This CDR3 region has 17 residues. CDR3 DNA: TGTGCCAGCAGCCTTTCCGAAACAGGGTGGGAGAACTATGGCTACACCTTC. Amino acids: CASSLSETGWENYGYTF.

The V gene is TRBV2, the J gene TRBJ1-5, with 8 positions matching TRBD1. Trimming removed 8 bases from V and 5 bases from J; junction bases left unmatched: 5. The CDR3 covers 13 residues. Germline V gene sequence: CDR1 SNHLY, CDR2 FYNNEI. The CDR3 spells CASAQTGDQPQHF. The CDR3, as DNA: TGTGCCAGCGCCCAGACAGGGGATCAGCCCCAGCATTTT.

This chain connects TRBV19 to TRBJ1-5; TRBD1 might be the D (6 bases). The CDR3 loop spans 13 amino acids. The germline V and J ends were trimmed by 6 bases and 6 bases, with 12 bases remaining between them. From germline, CDR1 is LNHDA and CDR2 SQIVND (reference sequence). CDR3 coding DNA: TGTGCCAGTAGCGCCAGGGGAGTTCAGCCCCAGCATTTT. Its translation: CASSARGVQPQHF. The entire variable domain, with the rest obtained from reference TRBV19 and TRBJ1-5, is as follows: DGGITQSPKYLFRKEGQNVTLSCEQNLNHDAMYWYRQDPGQGLRLIYYSQIVNDFQKGDIAEGYSVSREKKESFPLTVTSAQKNPTAFYLCASSARGVQPQHFGDGTRLSIL.

CDR3: CASSRGPLLTDTQYF. The CDR3 nucleotides are TGTGCCAGCAGCCGAGGGCCCCTTCTCACAGATACGCAGTATTTT. The genes are TRBV11-1 and TRBJ2-3; D might be TRBD2 (5 bases). The germline V gene has CDR1 SGHAT and CDR2 FQDESV (reference sequence). V shed 5 bases and J shed 2 bases, with 14 bases lying between them. The CDR3 spans 15 residues.

V gene TRBV19 combines with J gene TRBJ2-1, with D possibly matching TRBD1 (5 bases). Germline V CDR1 and CDR2: LNHDA, SQIVND (reference sequence). The V and J ends lost 2 bases and 7 bases respectively, with 18 bases between them. The CDR3 spans 16 residues. CDR3 sequence reads: CASSINKVRTQNEQFF. For the CDR3, the DNA is TGTGCCAGTAGTATAAATAAGGTCCGGACACAAAATGAGCAGTTCTTC.

CDR3 sequence (DNA): TGCGCCAGCAGCCAAGGGTACCAGAGGAATGAGCAGTTCTTC. Translating it yields CASSQGYQRNEQFF. The J gene is TRBJ2-1, the V gene TRBV4-1; D is unclear. CDR1 and CDR2 (germline): MGHRA, YSYEKL. V was clipped by 1 base and J by 7 bases, with 11 bases between them. CDR3 length: 14 residues.

The rearrangement joins TRBV3-1 (or the pseudogene TRBV3-2) to TRBJ2-4, with TRBD1 as a possible D gene (5 bases). Germline V gene lookup returns CDR1 LGHDT and CDR2 YNNKEL (reference sequence). The CDR3 has 15 residues. The V gene lost 1 base and the J gene lost 7 bases, with 14 bases spanning the gap. CDR3 in DNA: TGTGCCAGCAGCCAAGTCAGGGCACCAGGGAACATTCAGTACTTC. Protein sequence: CASSQVRAPGNIQYF.

The chain recombines TRBV28 with TRBJ1-5; 10 nucleotides line up with TRBD1. CDR3 length: 15 residues. V gave up 6 bases and J gave up 2 bases; unmatched junction bases: 4. Germline CDR1 is MDHEN and CDR2 is SYDVKM. As DNA, the CDR3 is TGTGCCAGCAGACCCGGGACAGGGGGCAATCAGCCCCAGCATTTT. This sequence encodes CASRPGTGGNQPQHF.

V and J are TRBV19 and TRBJ2-3, with a weak D call TRBD1 (5 bases). The CDR3 spans 14 residues. V dropped 4 bases and J dropped 0 bases, with 8 bases sitting between them. Germline V gene lookup returns CDR1 LNHDA and CDR2 SQIVND (reference sequence). The CDR3 protein is CASSKQESTDTQYF. Here the CDR3 DNA reads TGTGCCAGTAGTAAACAGGAAAGCACAGATACGCAGTATTTT. Full variable domain (rest looked up from reference TRBV19 and TRBJ2-3): DGGITQSPKYLFRKEGQNVTLSCEQNLNHDAMYWYRQDPGQGLRLIYYSQIVNDFQKGDIAEGYSVSREKKESFPLTVTSAQKNPTAFYLCASSKQESTDTQYFGPGTRLTVL.

The chain has TRBV28 and TRBJ1-2, with D unresolved. The germline CDR1 and CDR2 sequences are MDHEN and SYDVKM. V dropped 1 base and J dropped 8 bases, with 14 bases sitting between them. CDR3 length: 14 residues. The DNA of the CDR3 is TGTGCCAGCAGTTTATTGGTCCCGGAGCGAGGCTACACCTTC. This codes for CASSLLVPERGYTF.

The gene calls are TRBV5-6 and TRBJ2-7; 7 positions match TRBD2. This CDR3 has 16 amino acids. V shed 1 base, J shed 1 base, and the junction held 8 bases outside the gene matches. Germline values: CDR1 SGHDT, CDR2 YYEEEE. The CDR3 region has the DNA TGTGCCAGCAGCTTGTTCCAAGCGGGGACTTCCTACGAGCAGTACTTC. Its protein product is CASSLFQAGTSYEQYF.

This clone has a handful of counts. V gene TRBV29-1 combines with J gene TRBJ1-4; 7 bases align to TRBD1. This CDR3 comprises 13 residues. Trimming cost V 7 bases and J 0 bases; bases outside gene matches: 2. Germline V gene lookup returns CDR1 SQVTM and CDR2 ANQGSEA. CDR3 sequence reads: CSGGTATNEKLFF. CDR3 coding DNA: TGCAGCGGGGGGACAGCAACTAATGAAAAACTGTTTTTT.

This clone was seen just once. The CDR3 DNA reads TGTGCCAGCAGCCAAGATAGAGGGTATGGCTACACCTTC. This translates into CASSQDRGYGYTF. The chain uses TRBV14 and TRBJ1-2; D ambiguous. The germline CDR1 and CDR2 sequences are SGHDN and FVKESK. The V end lost 0 bases, the J end lost 5 bases, and 7 bases lay between the germline ends. CDR3 length equals 13 residues.